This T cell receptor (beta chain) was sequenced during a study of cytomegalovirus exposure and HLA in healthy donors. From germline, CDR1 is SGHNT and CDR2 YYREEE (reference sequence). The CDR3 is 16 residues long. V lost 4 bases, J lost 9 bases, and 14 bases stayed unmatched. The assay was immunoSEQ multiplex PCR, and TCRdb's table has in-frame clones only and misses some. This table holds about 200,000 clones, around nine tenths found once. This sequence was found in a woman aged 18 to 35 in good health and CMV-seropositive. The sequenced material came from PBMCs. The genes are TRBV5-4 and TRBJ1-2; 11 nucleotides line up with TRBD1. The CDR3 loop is CASSPMYRGQGESYTF. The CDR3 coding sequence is TGTGCCAGCAGCCCTATGTATCGGGGACAGGGGGAGAGCTACACCTTC.